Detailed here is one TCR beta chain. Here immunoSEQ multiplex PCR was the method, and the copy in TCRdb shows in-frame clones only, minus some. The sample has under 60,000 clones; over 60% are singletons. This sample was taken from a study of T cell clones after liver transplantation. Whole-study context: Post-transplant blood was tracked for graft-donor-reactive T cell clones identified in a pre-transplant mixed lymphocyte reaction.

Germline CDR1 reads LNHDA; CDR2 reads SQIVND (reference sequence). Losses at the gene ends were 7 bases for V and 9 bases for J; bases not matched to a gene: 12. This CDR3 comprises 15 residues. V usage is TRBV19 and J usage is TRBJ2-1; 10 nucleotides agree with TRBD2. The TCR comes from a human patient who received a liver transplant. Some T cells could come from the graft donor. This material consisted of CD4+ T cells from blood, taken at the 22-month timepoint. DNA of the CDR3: TGTGCCAGTACCAGGACTAGCGGCGCGCCTAGTGAGCAGTTCTTC. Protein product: CASTRTSGAPSEQFF.